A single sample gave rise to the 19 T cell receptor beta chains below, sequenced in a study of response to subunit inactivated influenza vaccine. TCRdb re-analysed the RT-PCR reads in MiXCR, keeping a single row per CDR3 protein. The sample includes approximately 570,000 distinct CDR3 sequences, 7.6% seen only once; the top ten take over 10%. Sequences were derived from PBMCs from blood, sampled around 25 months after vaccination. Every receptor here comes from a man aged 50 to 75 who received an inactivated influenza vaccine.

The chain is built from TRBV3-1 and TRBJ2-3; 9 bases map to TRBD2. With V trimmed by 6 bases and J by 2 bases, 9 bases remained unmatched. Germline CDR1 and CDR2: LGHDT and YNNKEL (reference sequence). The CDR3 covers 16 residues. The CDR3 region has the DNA TGTGCCAGCAGTCCTACTAGCGGGCGATACACAGATACGCAGTATTTT. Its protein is CASSPTSGRYTDTQYF.

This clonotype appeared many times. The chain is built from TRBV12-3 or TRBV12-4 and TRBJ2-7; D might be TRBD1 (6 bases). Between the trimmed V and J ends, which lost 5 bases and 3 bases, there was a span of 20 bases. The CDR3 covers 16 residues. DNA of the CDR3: TGTGCCAGCAGTCCCCCGACAGGCAAAGGCCTCTACGAGCAGTACTTC. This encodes CASSPPTGKGLYEQYF.

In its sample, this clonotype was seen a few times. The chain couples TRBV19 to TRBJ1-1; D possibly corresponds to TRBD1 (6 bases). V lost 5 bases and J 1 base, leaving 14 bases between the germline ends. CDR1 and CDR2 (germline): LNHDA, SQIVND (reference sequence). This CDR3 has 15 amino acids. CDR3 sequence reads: CASSRAGARNTEAFF. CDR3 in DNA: TGTGCCAGTAGTCGGGCGGGGGCTCGGAACACTGAAGCTTTCTTT.

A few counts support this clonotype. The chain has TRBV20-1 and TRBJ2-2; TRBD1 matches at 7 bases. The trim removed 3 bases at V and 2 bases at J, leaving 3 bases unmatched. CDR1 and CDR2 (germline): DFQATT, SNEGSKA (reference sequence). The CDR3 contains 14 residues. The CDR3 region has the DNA TGCAGTGCTAGGGGGACAGACAACACCGGGGAGCTGTTTTTT. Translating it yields CSARGTDNTGELFF.

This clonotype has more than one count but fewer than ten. This chain's CDR3 is CASSPPVRGHGELFF. The CDR3 region has the DNA TGTGCCAGCAGCCCCCCGGTTCGGGGGCACGGGGAGCTGTTTTTT. J is TRBJ2-2 and V is TRBV7-9, with D perhaps given as TRBD1 or TRBD2 (6 bases each). The CDR3 covers 15 residues. Trimming took 5 bases from V and 7 from J, leaving 17 bases between them. CDR1 is SEHNR and CDR2 is FQNEAQ in the germline V gene (reference sequence).

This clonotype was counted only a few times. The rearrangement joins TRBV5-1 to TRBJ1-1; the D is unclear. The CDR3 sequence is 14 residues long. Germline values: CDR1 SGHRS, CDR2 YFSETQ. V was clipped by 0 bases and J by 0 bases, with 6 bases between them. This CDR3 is CASSLDPVNTEAFF. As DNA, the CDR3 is TGCGCCAGCAGCTTGGATCCTGTGAACACTGAAGCTTTCTTT.

CDR3: CSVSGRGNTEAFF. For the CDR3, the DNA is TGCAGCGTTTCGGGACGAGGGAACACTGAAGCTTTCTTT. This chain uses TRBV29-1 with TRBJ1-1; D is possibly TRBD1 (5 bases). Germline CDR1 is SQVTM and CDR2 is ANQGSEA. The CDR3 runs to 13 residues. V lost 5 bases and J lost 1, with 11 bases in between.

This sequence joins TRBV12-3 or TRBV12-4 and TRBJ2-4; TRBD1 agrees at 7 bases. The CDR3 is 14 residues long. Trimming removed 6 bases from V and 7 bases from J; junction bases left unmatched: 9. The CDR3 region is CASSPTQGVNIQYF. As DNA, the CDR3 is TGTGCCAGCAGCCCTACCCAGGGGGTCAACATTCAGTACTTC.

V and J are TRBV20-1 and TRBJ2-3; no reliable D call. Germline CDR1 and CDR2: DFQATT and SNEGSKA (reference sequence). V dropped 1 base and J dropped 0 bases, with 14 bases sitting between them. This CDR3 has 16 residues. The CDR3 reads CSARGAGRHSTDTQYF. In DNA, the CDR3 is TGCAGTGCTAGAGGGGCCGGGCGCCATAGCACAGATACGCAGTATTTT.

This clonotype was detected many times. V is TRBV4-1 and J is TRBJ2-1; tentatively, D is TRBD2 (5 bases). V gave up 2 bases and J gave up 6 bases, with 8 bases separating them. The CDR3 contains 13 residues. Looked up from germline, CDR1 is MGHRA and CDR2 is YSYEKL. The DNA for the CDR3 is TGCGCCAGCAGCCAATCGGGGTTCAATGAGCAGTTCTTC. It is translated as CASSQSGFNEQFF.

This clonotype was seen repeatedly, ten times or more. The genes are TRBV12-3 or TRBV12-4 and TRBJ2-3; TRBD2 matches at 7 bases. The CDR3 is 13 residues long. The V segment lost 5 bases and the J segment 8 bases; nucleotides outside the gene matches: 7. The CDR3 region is CASSPGLIGTQYF. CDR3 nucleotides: TGTGCCAGCAGTCCGGGACTAATCGGTACGCAGTATTTT.

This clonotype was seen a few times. CDR3 in DNA: TGTGCCAGCAGCTTGGGGGGGCGTTACTATGGCTACACCTTC. Amino acid sequence: CASSLGGRYYGYTF. The gene calls are TRBV7-2 and TRBJ1-2; possible D gene TRBD1, 6 bases. With 3 bases removed from V and 3 bases from J, the gap between germline ends came to 11 bases. The CDR3 has 14 residues. The V gene's germline CDR1 is SGHTA and CDR2 FQGNSA.

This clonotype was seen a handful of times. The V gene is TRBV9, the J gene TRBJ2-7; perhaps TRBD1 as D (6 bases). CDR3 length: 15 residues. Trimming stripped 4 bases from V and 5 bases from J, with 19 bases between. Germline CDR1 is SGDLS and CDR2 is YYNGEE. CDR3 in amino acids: CASSPSRRGRDEQYF. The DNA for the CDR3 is TGTGCCAGCAGCCCCTCCCGCAGGGGCAGAGACGAGCAGTACTTC.

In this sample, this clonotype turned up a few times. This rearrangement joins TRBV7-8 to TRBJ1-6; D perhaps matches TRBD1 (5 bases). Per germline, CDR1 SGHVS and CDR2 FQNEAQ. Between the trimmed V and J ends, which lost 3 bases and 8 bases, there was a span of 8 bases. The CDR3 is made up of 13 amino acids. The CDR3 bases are TGTGCCAGCAGCTTCAGGGAGGATTCACCCCTCCACTTT. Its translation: CASSFREDSPLHF.

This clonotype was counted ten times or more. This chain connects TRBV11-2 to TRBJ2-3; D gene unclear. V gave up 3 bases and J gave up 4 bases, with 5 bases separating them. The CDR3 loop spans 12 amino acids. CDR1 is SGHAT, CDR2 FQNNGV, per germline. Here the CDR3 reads CASSFQPDTQYF. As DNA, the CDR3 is TGTGCCAGCAGCTTTCAGCCAGATACGCAGTATTTT.

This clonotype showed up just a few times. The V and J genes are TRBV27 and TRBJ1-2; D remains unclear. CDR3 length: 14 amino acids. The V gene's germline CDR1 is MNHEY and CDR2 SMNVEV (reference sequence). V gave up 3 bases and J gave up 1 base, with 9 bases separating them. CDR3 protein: CASSLYGLNYGYTF. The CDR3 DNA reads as TGTGCCAGCAGTTTGTACGGTCTTAACTATGGCTACACCTTC.

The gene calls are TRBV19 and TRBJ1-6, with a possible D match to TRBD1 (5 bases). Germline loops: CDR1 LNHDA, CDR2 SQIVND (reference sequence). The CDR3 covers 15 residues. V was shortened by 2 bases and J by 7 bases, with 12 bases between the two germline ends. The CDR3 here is CASSIRGARNSPLHF. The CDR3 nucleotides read TGTGCCAGTAGTATAAGAGGGGCGCGGAATTCACCCCTCCACTTT.

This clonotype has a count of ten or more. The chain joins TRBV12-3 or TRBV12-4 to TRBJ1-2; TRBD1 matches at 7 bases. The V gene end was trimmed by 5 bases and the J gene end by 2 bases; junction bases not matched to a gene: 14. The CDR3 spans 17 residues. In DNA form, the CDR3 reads TGTGCCAGCAGTGCCTCGACAGGGAAAGACGGGAACTATGGCTACACCTTC. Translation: CASSASTGKDGNYGYTF.

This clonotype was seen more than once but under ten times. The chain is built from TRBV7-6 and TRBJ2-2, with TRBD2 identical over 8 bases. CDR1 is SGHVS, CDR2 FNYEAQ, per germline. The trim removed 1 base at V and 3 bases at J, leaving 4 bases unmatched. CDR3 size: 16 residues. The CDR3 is CASSLVAGPDTGELFF. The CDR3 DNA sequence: TGTGCCAGCAGCTTAGTAGCGGGACCCGACACCGGGGAGCTGTTTTTT.